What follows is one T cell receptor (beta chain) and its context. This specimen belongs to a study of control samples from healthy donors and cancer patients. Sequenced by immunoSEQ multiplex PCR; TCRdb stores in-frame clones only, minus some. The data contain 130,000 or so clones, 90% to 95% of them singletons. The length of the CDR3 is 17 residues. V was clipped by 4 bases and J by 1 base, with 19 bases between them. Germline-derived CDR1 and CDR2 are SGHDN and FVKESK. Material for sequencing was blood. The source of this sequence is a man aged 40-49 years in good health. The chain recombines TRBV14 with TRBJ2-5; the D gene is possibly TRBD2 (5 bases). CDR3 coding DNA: TGTGCCAGCAGCCTCCTCGGGCGGGCCGCCTTCCAAGAGACCCAGTACTTC. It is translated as CASSLLGRAAFQETQYF. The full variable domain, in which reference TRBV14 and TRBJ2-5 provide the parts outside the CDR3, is EAGVTQFPSHSVIEKGQTVTLRCDPISGHDNLYWYRRVMGKEIKFLLHFVKESKQDESGMPNNRFLAERTGGTYSTLKVQPAELEDSGVYFCASSLLGRAAFQETQYFGPGTRLLVL.